The TCR beta chain under discussion was sequenced for a study of low-dose radiotherapy and immunotherapy resistance in tumors. On the study more broadly: Each fraction for Cohort 1 was 0.5 Gy, given every 2 weeks, and the total came to 6.5 Gy. A dose of 1 Gy per fraction every two weeks went to Cohort 2, totaling 13 Gy over 26 weeks.

Primers used for first-strand cDNA, a TRAV- and TRBV-specific set, covered both alpha and beta chains. Both a constant-region primer and a V-primer adapter served to amplify TCRs across roughly 20 PCR cycles. Isolated mRNA underwent amplification by in vitro transcription. A single record per CDR3 protein comes from TCRdb applying MiXCR to the reads. Altogether 60,000 to 90,000 distinct CDR3 sequences are present, around 31% being singletons, with the ten largest covering approximately 12%. Specified time point: before trial treatment. Treatment of the donors consisted of nivolumab and ipilimumab (plus aspirin, low-dose cyclophosphamide and low-dose radiotherapy). The CDR3 length is 16 residues. From germline, CDR1 is SGHKS and CDR2 YYEKEE (reference sequence). J gave up 2 bases and V 2 bases, and 6 bases lay outside the gene matches.

Sequencing was performed on PBMCs, taken before treatment. The chain joins TRBV5-5 to TRBJ2-2; 7 bases are shared with TRBD1. This sequence was found in a female donor with ovarian cancer. CDR3: CASSFTGAVNTGELFF. The CDR3 DNA sequence: TGTGCCAGCAGCTTTACAGGGGCGGTTAACACCGGGGAGCTGTTTTTT.